The following is a TCR beta chain sequence with its context. The sample comes from a study of shared T cell receptors in the human thymus. The data were produced by immunoSEQ multiplex PCR, yet TCRdb's version contains in-frame clones alone and is incomplete. The repertoire includes approximately 730,000 clones, approximately 83% of them detected once, and about 0.0098% sits in the top ten. The CDR3 sequence is 13 residues long. The V and J ends lost 4 bases and 4 bases, in that order; junction bases with no gene match: 4. Germline-derived CDR1 and CDR2 are SGHNT and YYREEE (reference sequence). Another study also made use of these data, one on human thymus T cells. That report notes: Thymus tissue was removed during corrective cardiac surgery. In thymic and blood repertoires alike, V and J usage looked biased. Related work found strong thymic repertoire overlap between unrelated individuals.

V and J are TRBV5-4 and TRBJ1-2; 7 nucleotides align to TRBD1. The sequence was obtained from a girl less than two years old with a congenital heart defect. The sample taken for sequencing was thymocytes. The CDR3 spells CASSTGTAYGYTF. In DNA form, the CDR3 reads TGTGCCAGCAGCACCGGGACAGCCTATGGCTACACCTTC.